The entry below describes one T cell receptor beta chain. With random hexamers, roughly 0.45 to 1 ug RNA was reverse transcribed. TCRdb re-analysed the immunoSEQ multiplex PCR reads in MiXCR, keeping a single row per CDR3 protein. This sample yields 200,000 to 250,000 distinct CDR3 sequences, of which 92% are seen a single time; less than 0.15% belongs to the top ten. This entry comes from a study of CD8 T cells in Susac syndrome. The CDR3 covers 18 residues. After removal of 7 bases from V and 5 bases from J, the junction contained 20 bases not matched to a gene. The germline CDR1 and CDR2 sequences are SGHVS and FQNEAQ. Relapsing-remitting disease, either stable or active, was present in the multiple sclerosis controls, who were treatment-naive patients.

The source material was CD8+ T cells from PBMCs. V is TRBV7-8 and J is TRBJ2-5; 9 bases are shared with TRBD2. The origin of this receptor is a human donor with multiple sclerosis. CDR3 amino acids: CASNLPRGVAGDRETQYF. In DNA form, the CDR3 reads TGTGCCAGCAATCTCCCCAGGGGAGTAGCGGGAGACCGGGAGACCCAGTACTTC.